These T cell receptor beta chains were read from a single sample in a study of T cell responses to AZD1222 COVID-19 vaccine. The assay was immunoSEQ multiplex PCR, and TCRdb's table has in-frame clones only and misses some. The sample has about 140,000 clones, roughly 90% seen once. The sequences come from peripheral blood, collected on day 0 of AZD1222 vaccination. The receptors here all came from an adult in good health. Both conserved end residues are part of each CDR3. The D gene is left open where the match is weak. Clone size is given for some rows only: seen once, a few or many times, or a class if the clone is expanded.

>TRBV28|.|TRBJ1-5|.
CASTPGGSNQPQHF
TGTGCCAGCACCCCGGGGGGGAGCAATCAGCCCCAGCATTTT
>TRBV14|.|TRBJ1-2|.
CASSQTSGFLYGYTF
TGTGCCAGCAGCCAAACGAGCGGGTTCCTCTATGGCTACACCTTC
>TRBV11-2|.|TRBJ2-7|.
CASSLNVRLHEQYF
TGTGCCAGCAGCTTAAATGTGAGGCTCCACGAGCAGTACTTC
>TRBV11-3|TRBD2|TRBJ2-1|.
CASSLVRGGRASYNEQFF
TGTGCCAGCAGCTTAGTCCGAGGCGGGAGGGCATCCTACAATGAGCAGTTCTTC
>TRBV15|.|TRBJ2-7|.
CATSRDPGGAYEQYF
TGTGCCACCAGCAGAGATCCCGGGGGAGCCTACGAGCAGTACTTC
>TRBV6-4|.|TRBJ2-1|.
CAPWANEQFF
TGTGCCCCCTGGGCCAATGAGCAGTTCTTC
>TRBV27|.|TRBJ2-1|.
CASSLGQTPPYNEQFF
TGTGCCAGCAGTTTAGGTCAAACCCCCCCCTACAATGAGCAGTTCTTC
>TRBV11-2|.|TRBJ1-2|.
CASSLGAVGDRSYGYTF
TGTGCCAGCAGCTTAGGGGCCGTGGGGGATCGGAGCTATGGCTACACCTTC
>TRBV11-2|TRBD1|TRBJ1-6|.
CASSLAGGGQQNSPLHF
TGTGCCAGCAGCTTAGCCGGAGGGGGACAGCAAAATTCACCCCTCCACTTT
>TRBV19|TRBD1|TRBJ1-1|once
CASTPPGQMNTEAFF
TGTGCCAGTACCCCTCCGGGACAGATGAACACTGAAGCTTTCTTT
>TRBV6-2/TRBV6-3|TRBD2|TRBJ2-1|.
CASSRGAYNEQFF
TGTGCCAGCAGTCGGGGGGCCTACAATGAGCAGTTCTTC
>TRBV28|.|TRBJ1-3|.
CASSLGQSSGNTIYF
TGTGCCAGCAGTTTAGGGCAGAGCTCTGGAAACACCATATATTTT
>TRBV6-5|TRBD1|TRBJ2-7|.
CASTGTGGSYEQYF
TGTGCCAGCACCGGAACAGGGGGCTCCTACGAGCAGTACTTC
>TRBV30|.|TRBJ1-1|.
CASDKNTEAFF
TGTGCCTCGGACAAGAACACTGAAGCTTTCTTT
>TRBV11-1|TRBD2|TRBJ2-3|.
CASSLLAGGGTDTQYF
TGTGCCAGCAGCTTACTGGCGGGAGGGGGGACAGATACGCAGTATTTT
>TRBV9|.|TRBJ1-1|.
CASSVRPNMNTEAFF
TGTGCCAGCAGCGTAAGACCAAACATGAACACTGAAGCTTTCTTT
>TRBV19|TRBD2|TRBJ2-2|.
CASSRASGRTGELFF
TGTGCCAGTAGCAGAGCTAGCGGGAGGACCGGGGAGCTGTTTTTT
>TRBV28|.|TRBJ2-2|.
CASSPRPVSTGELFF
TGTGCCAGCAGTCCCCGGCCTGTCAGCACCGGGGAGCTGTTTTTT
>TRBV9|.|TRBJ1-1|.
CASSAKSNTEAFF
TGTGCCAGCAGCGCAAAATCGAACACTGAAGCTTTCTTT
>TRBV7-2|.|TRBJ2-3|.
CASSPRDTQYF
TGTGCCAGCAGCCCTCGGGATACGCAGTATTTT
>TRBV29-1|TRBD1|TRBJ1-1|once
CSVRTGVFTEAFF
TGCAGCGTTCGTACAGGGGTCTTCACTGAAGCTTTCTTT
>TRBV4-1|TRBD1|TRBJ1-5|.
CASSTQGAPKQPQHF
TGCGCCAGCTCAACTCAGGGGGCGCCTAAACAGCCCCAGCATTTT
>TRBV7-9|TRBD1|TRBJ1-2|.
CASSLSSGTGARDGYTF
TGTGCCAGCAGCTTGTCTTCCGGGACAGGGGCACGGGATGGCTACACCTTC
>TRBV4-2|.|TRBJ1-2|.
CASSQGLPGPANYGYTF
TGTGCCAGCAGCCAAGGTCTGCCGGGACCCGCTAACTATGGCTACACCTTC
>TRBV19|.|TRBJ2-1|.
CASIGGGASYNEQFF
TGTGCCAGTATCGGAGGGGGGGCAAGTTACAATGAGCAGTTCTTC
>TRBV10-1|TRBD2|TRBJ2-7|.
CASPTGLARSHEQYF
TGCGCCAGCCCAACGGGACTAGCTCGCTCCCACGAGCAGTACTTC
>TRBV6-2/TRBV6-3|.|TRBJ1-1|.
CASSYEGGTASIQAFF
TGTGCCAGCAGTTACGAGGGGGGCACGGCTTCGATCCAAGCTTTCTTT
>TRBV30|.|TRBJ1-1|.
CAWKRGSSPEAFF
TGTGCCTGGAAAAGGGGGTCGTCCCCCGAGGCTTTCTTT
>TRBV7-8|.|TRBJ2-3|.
CASSGDLPDTQYF
TGTGCCAGCAGCGGGGACCTCCCAGATACGCAGTATTTT
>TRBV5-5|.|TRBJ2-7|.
CASSLEGNHYEQYF
TGTGCCAGCAGCTTGGAGGGGAACCACTACGAGCAGTACTTC
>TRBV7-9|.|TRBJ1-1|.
CASSGRVYTEAFF
TGTGCCAGCAGCGGCAGGGTATACACTGAAGCTTTCTTT
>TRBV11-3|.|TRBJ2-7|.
CASSSRGYEQYF
TGTGCCAGCAGCTCCAGGGGCTACGAGCAGTACTTC
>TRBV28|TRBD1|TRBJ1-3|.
CASSPGTGPGGNTIYF
TGTGCCAGCAGTCCCGGGACAGGGCCGGGGGGAAACACCATATATTTT
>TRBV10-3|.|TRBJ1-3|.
CAIRDVESTIYF
TGTGCCATCAGGGACGTGGAGAGCACCATATATTTT
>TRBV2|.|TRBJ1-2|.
CASSEGPLLNYGYTF
TGTGCCAGCAGTGAAGGACCGCTCCTCAACTATGGCTACACCTTC
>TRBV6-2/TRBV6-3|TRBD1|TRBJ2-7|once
CASSRSTGSHEQYF
TGTGCCAGCAGTAGATCGACAGGGAGTCACGAGCAGTACTTC
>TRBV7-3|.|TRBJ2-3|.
CASSLRASGTPTDTQYF
TGTGCCAGCAGCTTAAGGGCTTCGGGGACCCCAACAGATACGCAGTATTTT
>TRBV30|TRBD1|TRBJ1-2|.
CAYGTVNYGYTF
TGTGCCTACGGGACAGTAAACTATGGCTACACCTTC
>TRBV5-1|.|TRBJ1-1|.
CASSTQPGLTEAFF
TGCGCCAGCAGCACTCAGCCCGGTCTCACTGAAGCTTTCTTT
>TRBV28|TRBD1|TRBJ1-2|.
CASSQPMGTGFYGYTF
TGTGCCAGCAGCCAACCAATGGGGACAGGATTCTATGGCTACACCTTC
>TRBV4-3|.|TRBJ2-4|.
CASSTRGLGAKNIQYF
TGCGCCAGCAGTACTAGGGGTTTAGGAGCCAAAAACATTCAGTACTTC
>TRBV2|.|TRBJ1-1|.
CASPIGGWGMNTEAFF
TGTGCCAGCCCGATCGGCGGGTGGGGAATGAACACTGAAGCTTTCTTT
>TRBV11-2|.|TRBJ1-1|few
CASRRGDGGNTEAFF
TGTGCCAGCAGGAGGGGGGACGGAGGGAACACTGAAGCTTTCTTT
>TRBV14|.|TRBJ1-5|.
CASSPTGNQPQHF
TGTGCCAGCAGCCCCACCGGAAATCAGCCCCAGCATTTT
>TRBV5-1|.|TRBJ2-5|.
CASSLRAGDVGETQYF
TGCGCCAGCAGCTTGCGGGCAGGGGATGTGGGGGAGACCCAGTACTTC
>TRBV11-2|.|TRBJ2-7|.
CASSPNFNSYEQYF
TGTGCCAGCAGCCCTAATTTCAATTCCTACGAGCAGTACTTC
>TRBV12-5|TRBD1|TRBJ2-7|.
CASAWSGTGEYEQYF
TGTGCTAGTGCCTGGTCCGGGACAGGGGAATACGAGCAGTACTTC
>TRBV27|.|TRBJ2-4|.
CASSAGLLAKNIQYF
TGTGCCAGCAGTGCCGGGCTTCTAGCCAAAAACATTCAGTACTTC
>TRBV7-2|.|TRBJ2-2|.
CASSLDQGRTGELFF
TGTGCCAGCAGCTTAGATCAGGGGCGGACCGGGGAGCTGTTTTTT
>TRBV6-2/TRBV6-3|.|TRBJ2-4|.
CASSYGWTDLAKNIQYF
TGTGCCAGCAGTTACGGCTGGACAGACCTGGCCAAAAACATTCAGTACTTC
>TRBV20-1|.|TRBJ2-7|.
CSASDIAESSYEQYF
TGCAGTGCTAGTGATATAGCGGAGAGCTCCTACGAGCAGTACTTC
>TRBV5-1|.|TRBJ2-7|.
CASSLETRGISEQYF
TGCGCCAGCAGCTTGGAGACTAGGGGGATCAGCGAGCAGTACTTC